The 24 T cell receptor beta chains presented below share a single source sample, sequenced in a study of OX40 agonist ivuxolimab in advanced cancers. Produced via immunoSEQ multiplex PCR; TCRdb's table is partial and in-frame only. Of tens of thousands of clones listed, roughly 87% are singletons. The sequencing here drew on CD4+ or CD8+ T cells sorted from blood, taken in a trial of the OX40 agonist ivuxolimab. The receptors were sampled from an adult with an advanced solid tumor such as melanoma, head and neck, liver or kidney cancer.

The table lists this clone with a few counts. The chain combines TRBV19 with TRBJ1-1; 11 bases map to TRBD1. Per the germline V gene, CDR1 is LNHDA and CDR2 is SQIVND (reference sequence). The CDR3 contains 15 residues. The V segment lost 5 bases and the J segment 7 bases; nucleotides outside the gene matches: 9. Here the CDR3 DNA reads TGTGCCAGTAGTCGGGACAGGGGGAAGAAAGATGAAGCTTTCTTT. Its translation is CASSRDRGKKDEAFF.

This clone has only a few counts. The gene calls are TRBV7-2 and TRBJ1-1, with D unresolved. Trimming stripped 5 bases from V and 5 bases from J, with 21 bases between. The CDR3 contains 16 residues. Germline CDR1 reads SGHTA; CDR2 reads FQGNSA. The CDR3 loop is CASSAQSAQTGTEAFF. The DNA for the CDR3 is TGTGCCAGCAGCGCTCAGTCGGCCCAAACGGGGACTGAAGCTTTCTTT.

The chain combines TRBV7-2 with TRBJ1-2; D perhaps matches TRBD1 (5 bases). Trimming took 5 bases from V and 2 from J, leaving 15 bases between them. CDR1 and CDR2 (germline): SGHTA, FQGNSA. There are 15 residues in the CDR3. For the CDR3, the DNA is TGTGCCAGCAGCCTTGGTGGGGGTGCCAACTATGGCTACACCTTC. It specifies CASSLGGGANYGYTF. Full variable domain (remainder filled in from reference TRBV7-2 and TRBJ1-2): GAGVSQSPSNKVTEKGKDVELRCDPISGHTALYWYRQSLGQGLEFLIYFQGNSAPDKSGLPSDRFSAERTGGSVSTLTIQRTQQEDSAVYLCASSLGGGANYGYTFGSGTRLTVV.

CDR3: CASSRMVGGPVGETQYF. CDR3 bases: TGTGCCAGCAGCCGAATGGTGGGAGGGCCGGTAGGGGAGACCCAGTACTTC. The rearrangement uses TRBV11-2 and TRBJ2-5; 7 bases agree with TRBD2. The length of the CDR3 is 17 residues. V shed 5 bases and J 5 bases; nucleotides not matched to a gene: 17. Germline V CDR1 and CDR2: SGHAT, FQNNGV.

This chain connects TRBV28 to TRBJ1-1; maybe TRBD1 (6 bases). Germline CDR1 reads MDHEN; CDR2 reads SYDVKM. V was clipped by 3 bases and J by 3 bases, with 14 bases between them. This CDR3 has 15 amino acids. CDR3 sequence (DNA): TGTGCCAGCAGTTTGCCCATGGGGGCTCACACTGAAGCTTTCTTT. Translated: CASSLPMGAHTEAFF.

Only one count was recorded for this clone. The chain uses TRBV15 and TRBJ2-7; TRBD2 aligns across 12 bases. V lost 0 bases and J lost 6; bases outside the gene matches: 3. Germline V gives CDR1 LNHNV, CDR2 YYDKDF (reference sequence). CDR3 length equals 15 residues. The CDR3 region is CATSRDLAGGFEQYF. In DNA, the CDR3 is TGTGCCACCAGCAGAGATCTAGCGGGAGGGTTCGAGCAGTACTTC.

The V gene is TRBV6-5, the J gene TRBJ2-7, with a possible D match to TRBD1 (5 bases). The CDR3 is 15 amino acids. Germline loops: CDR1 MNHEY, CDR2 SVGAGI. Trimming pared 0 bases from V and 0 bases from J, leaving 9 bases between. The CDR3 coding sequence is TGTGCCAGCAGTTACTCGAGACAGAGCTCCTACGAGCAGTACTTC. Translation gives CASSYSRQSSYEQYF.

Only a few counts were recorded for this clone. The chain links TRBV6-6 to TRBJ1-1; unclear D gene. There are 12 residues in the CDR3. V was trimmed by 6 bases and J by 7 bases, leaving 12 bases between them. Germline CDR1 and CDR2: MNHNY and SVGAGI (reference sequence). The chain's CDR3 is CASSSSVGEAFF. CDR3 DNA: TGTGCCAGCAGCTCCTCAGTCGGTGAAGCTTTCTTT.

About this clone itself: The junction shows a germline mismatch at one end, possibly a read error. The V gene is TRBV7-7, the J gene TRBJ1-1; D not certain. The CDR3 sequence is 13 residues long. Germline loops: CDR1 SSHAT, CDR2 FNYEAQ (reference sequence). The DNA for the CDR3 is TGTGCTAGCAGCCGGACTATGAACACTGAAGCTTTCTTT. It is translated as CASSRTMNTEAFF.

J is TRBJ2-7 and V is TRBV19; 12 positions agree with TRBD1. The V and J ends lost 4 bases and 4 bases, in that order; junction bases with no gene match: 2. The V gene's germline CDR1 is LNHDA and CDR2 SQIVND (reference sequence). The length of the CDR3 is 14 residues. The CDR3 spells CASSTGQGAYEQYF. Written as DNA, the CDR3 is TGTGCCAGTAGTACGGGACAGGGGGCATACGAGCAGTACTTC.

V and J are TRBV5-6 and TRBJ2-7, with 8 bases aligning to TRBD2. Trimming at V came to 4 bases and at J to 3 bases, leaving 9 bases not matched to a gene. The CDR3 has 15 amino acids. CDR1 and CDR2 from the germline V gene are SGHDT and YYEEEE. CDR3: CASSLAGTSNYEQYF. The CDR3 region has the DNA TGTGCCAGCAGCCTTGCCGGGACTAGTAACTACGAGCAGTACTTC.

A single count supports this clone. The chain uses TRBV6-4 and TRBJ1-2, with 8 bases lining up with TRBD1. V shed 8 bases and J 3 bases; nucleotides not matched to a gene: 11. Germline V CDR1 and CDR2: MRHNA, SNTAGT. CDR3 length: 15 amino acids. CDR3 amino acids: CASESQGTGYYGYTF. Here the CDR3 DNA reads TGTGCCAGCGAGTCCCAGGGGACAGGATACTATGGCTACACCTTC.

This chain connects TRBV7-8 to TRBJ2-5, with 7 bases identical to TRBD1. CDR3 size: 14 residues. CDR1 and CDR2 (germline): SGHVS, FQNEAQ. Trimming took 5 bases from V and 2 from J; bases not matched to a gene: 5. CDR3 loop: CASSPGQLQETQYF. The CDR3 region has the DNA TGTGCCAGCAGCCCGGGACAGCTTCAAGAGACCCAGTACTTC.

This sequence joins TRBV5-1 and TRBJ1-2; D perhaps matches TRBD1 (5 bases). The V and J ends lost 3 bases and 9 bases respectively, with 21 bases between them. The CDR3 has 15 residues. Germline V CDR1 and CDR2: SGHRS, YFSETQ. The CDR3 protein is CASSSGTQGRKSYTF. CDR3 nucleotide sequence: TGCGCCAGCAGCTCCGGGACGCAGGGTAGGAAGAGCTACACCTTC. The full variable domain, rest sourced from reference TRBV5-1 and TRBJ1-2, is KAGVTQTPRYLIKTRGQQVTLSCSPISGHRSVSWYQQTPGQGLQFLFEYFSETQRNKGNFPGRFSGRQFSNSRSEMNVSTLELGDSALYLCASSSGTQGRKSYTFGSGTRLTVV.

CDR3 sequence (DNA): TGTGCCAGCAGCGTAGGGTCGGTGGGTAATGAGCAGTTCTTC. It codes for CASSVGSVGNEQFF. The chain recombines TRBV9 with TRBJ2-1; D ambiguous. This CDR3 has 14 amino acids. V lost 0 bases, J lost 7 bases, and 11 bases lay in between. CDR1 and CDR2 (germline): SGDLS, YYNGEE.

V gene TRBV6-1 combines with J gene TRBJ1-2; no clear D. Trimming removed 9 bases at V and 2 bases at J, with 7 bases between. This CDR3 comprises 11 residues. Germline V lookup: CDR1 MNHNS, CDR2 SASEGT. The CDR3, as DNA: TGTGCCAGTTCAGAGAACTATGGCTACACCTTC. Amino acid sequence: CASSENYGYTF.

This chain connects TRBV29-1 to TRBJ2-3; D unresolved. The germline V gene has CDR1 SQVTM and CDR2 ANQGSEA. This CDR3 contains 12 residues. Trimming removed 2 bases from V and 3 bases from J, with 6 bases in between. The CDR3 sequence is CSVELTTDTQYF. The CDR3 DNA follows: TGCAGCGTTGAACTGACTACAGATACGCAGTATTTT.

This clone is labeled as medium-sized. J is TRBJ2-4 and V is TRBV19; 7 bases fit TRBD2. This CDR3 is built from 13 residues. The trim removed 7 bases at V and 6 bases at J, leaving 6 bases unmatched. CDR1 LNHDA and CDR2 SQIVND come from the germline V gene (reference sequence). The CDR3 reads CASTPAGTNIQYF. CDR3 bases: TGTGCCAGTACCCCAGCGGGGACAAACATTCAGTACTTC.

This chain connects TRBV10-2 to TRBJ1-5; the match to TRBD1 covers 10 bases. V dropped 4 bases and J dropped 5; count of bases not matched to a gene: 5. This CDR3 comprises 15 residues. Per the germline V gene, CDR1 is WSHSY and CDR2 is SAAADI. CDR3 sequence (DNA): TGCGCCAGCAGTGGGAGACAGGGGGCGTATCAGCCCCAGCATTTT. Its protein product is CASSGRQGAYQPQHF.

J is TRBJ2-1 and V is TRBV7-6, with D unclear. CDR3 length equals 15 residues. V lost 3 bases, J lost 4 bases, and 13 bases lay in between. Germline V lookup: CDR1 SGHVS, CDR2 FNYEAQ. The CDR3 DNA follows: TGTGCCAGCAGCTTGAACACCCCCCCTTACAATGAGCAGTTCTTC. This encodes CASSLNTPPYNEQFF.

The genes are TRBV19 and TRBJ2-6, with D perhaps matching TRBD1 (5 bases). V gave up 10 bases and J gave up 2 bases, with 18 bases separating them. Germline V gene data show CDR1 as LNHDA and CDR2 as SQIVND (reference sequence). The CDR3 sequence is 16 residues long. CDR3: CATADTIRAGANVLTF. In nucleotides, the CDR3 is TGTGCCACCGCGGACACTATCCGAGCTGGGGCCAACGTCCTGACTTTC.

The gene calls are TRBV9 and TRBJ2-6; D unresolved. The CDR3 runs to 13 residues. From germline, CDR1 is SGDLS and CDR2 YYNGEE. The V gene lost 1 base and the J gene lost 2 bases, with 1 base spanning the gap. CDR3 loop: CASSVTGANVLTF. The CDR3 DNA is TGTGCCAGCAGCGTAACTGGGGCCAACGTCCTGACTTTC.

V gene TRBV19 combines with J gene TRBJ2-2, with D unclear. CDR1 LNHDA and CDR2 SQIVND come from the germline V gene (reference sequence). The CDR3 is 16 residues long. Trimming cost V 0 bases and J 3 bases, with 11 bases left between them. CDR3: CASSIDSVYHTGELFF. The DNA of the CDR3 is TGTGCCAGTAGTATAGACAGCGTCTACCACACCGGGGAGCTGTTTTTT.

A few counts support this clone. This chain links TRBV9 with TRBJ1-1, with D unresolved. CDR1 and CDR2 (germline): SGDLS, YYNGEE. The CDR3 loop spans 14 amino acids. The ends were cut back, 4 bases at V and 2 bases at J, with 12 bases in the middle. The CDR3 loop reads CASSSRPSNTEAFF. The CDR3, as DNA: TGTGCCAGCAGCTCACGACCAAGCAACACTGAAGCTTTCTTT.